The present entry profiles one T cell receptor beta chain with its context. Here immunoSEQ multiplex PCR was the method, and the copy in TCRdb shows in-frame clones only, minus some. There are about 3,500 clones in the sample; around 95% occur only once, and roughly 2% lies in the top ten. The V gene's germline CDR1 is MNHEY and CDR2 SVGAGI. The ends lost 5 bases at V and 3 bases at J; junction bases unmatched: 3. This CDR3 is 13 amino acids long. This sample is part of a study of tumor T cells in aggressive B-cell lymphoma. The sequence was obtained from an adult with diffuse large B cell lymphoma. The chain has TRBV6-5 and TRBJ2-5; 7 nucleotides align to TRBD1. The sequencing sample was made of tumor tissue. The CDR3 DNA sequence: TGTGCCAGCAGTAGAGACAGGGAAGAGACCCAGTACTTC. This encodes CASSRDREETQYF.